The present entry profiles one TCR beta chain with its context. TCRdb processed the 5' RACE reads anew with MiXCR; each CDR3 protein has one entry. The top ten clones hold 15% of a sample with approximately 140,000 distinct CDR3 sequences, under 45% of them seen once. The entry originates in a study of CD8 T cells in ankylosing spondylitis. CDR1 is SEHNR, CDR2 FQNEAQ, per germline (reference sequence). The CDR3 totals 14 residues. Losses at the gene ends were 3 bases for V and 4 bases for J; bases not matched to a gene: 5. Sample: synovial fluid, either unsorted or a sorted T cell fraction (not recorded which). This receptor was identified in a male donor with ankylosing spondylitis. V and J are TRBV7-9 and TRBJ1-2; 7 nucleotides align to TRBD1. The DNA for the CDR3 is TGTGCCAGCAGCTTGGGGGGACAGTCCTATGGCTACACCTTC. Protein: CASSLGGQSYGYTF.